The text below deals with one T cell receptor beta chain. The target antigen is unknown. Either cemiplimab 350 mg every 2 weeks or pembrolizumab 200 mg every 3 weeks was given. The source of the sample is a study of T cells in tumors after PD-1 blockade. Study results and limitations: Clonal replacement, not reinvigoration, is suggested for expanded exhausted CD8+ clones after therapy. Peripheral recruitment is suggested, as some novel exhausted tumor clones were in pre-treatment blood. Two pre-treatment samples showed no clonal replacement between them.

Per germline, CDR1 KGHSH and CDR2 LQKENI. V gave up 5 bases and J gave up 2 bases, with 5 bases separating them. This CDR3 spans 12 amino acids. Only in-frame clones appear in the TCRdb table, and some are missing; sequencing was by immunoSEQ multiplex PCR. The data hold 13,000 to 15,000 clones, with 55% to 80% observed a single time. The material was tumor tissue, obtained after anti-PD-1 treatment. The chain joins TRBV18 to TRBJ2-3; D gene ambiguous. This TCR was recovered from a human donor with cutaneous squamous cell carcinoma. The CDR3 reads CASSGITDTQYF. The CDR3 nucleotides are TGTGCCAGCTCAGGCATCACAGATACGCAGTATTTT.